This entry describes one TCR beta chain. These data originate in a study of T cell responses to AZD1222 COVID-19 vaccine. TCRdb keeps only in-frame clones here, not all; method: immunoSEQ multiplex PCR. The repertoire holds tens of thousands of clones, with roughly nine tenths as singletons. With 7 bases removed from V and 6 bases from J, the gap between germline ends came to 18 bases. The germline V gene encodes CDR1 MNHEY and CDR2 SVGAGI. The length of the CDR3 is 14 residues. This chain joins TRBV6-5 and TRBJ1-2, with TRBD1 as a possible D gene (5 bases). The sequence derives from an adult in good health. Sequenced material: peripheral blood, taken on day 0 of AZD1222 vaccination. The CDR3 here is CASNRQFRENGYTF. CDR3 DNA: TGTGCCAGCAACAGACAGTTTCGGGAGAATGGCTACACCTTC.